The 27 T cell receptor beta chains below all came from one sample that was sequenced in a study of blood T cells in healthy people across ages. A J-beta primer mix and a sample-barcoded 5' primer were used in a second PCR of roughly 7 to 12 cycles. In TCRdb, the 5' RACE reads were re-called with MiXCR into one record per CDR3 protein. The profile shows hundreds of thousands of distinct CDR3 sequences, under 30% of them singletons. Sequenced sample: blood. The receptors derive from an elderly woman in good health.

This chain uses TRBV20-1 with TRBJ2-1; 7 bases match TRBD1. The last part of the DNA fits TRBJ2-7 better; the J call may be wrong. Germline-derived CDR1 and CDR2 are DFQATT and SNEGSKA (reference sequence). This CDR3 contains 16 residues. The CDR3 sequence: CSAREGDGQAYNEQYF. DNA of the CDR3: TGCAGTGCTAGAGAAGGAGACGGACAGGCCTACAATGAGCAGTACTTC.

This clonotype occurred a few times. It may be a read error: a sequence one base away is much more abundant. The genes are TRBV7-3 and TRBJ2-7; D not certain. This CDR3 has 15 residues. V lost 5 bases and J lost 7, with 21 bases in between. Germline CDR1 reads SGHTA; CDR2 reads FQGTGA. The CDR3 spells CASSVGRSSYNEQYF. CDR3 nucleotides: TGTGCCAGCAGCGTGGGCCGGAGCTCCTACAATGAGCAGTACTTC.

The chain uses TRBV6-1 and TRBJ2-5, with 10 bases fitting TRBD1. The germline V gene encodes CDR1 MNHNS and CDR2 SASEGT. V shed 7 bases and J 7 bases; nucleotides not matched to a gene: 12. CDR3 length equals 15 residues. The chain's CDR3 is CASTLRRTGGGTQYF. The CDR3 DNA follows: TGTGCCAGCACCTTACGTCGGACAGGGGGAGGGACCCAGTACTTC.

The rearrangement joins TRBV27 to TRBJ1-2; TRBD1 matches at 8 bases. J lost 0 bases, V lost 6 bases, and 9 bases had no gene match. The CDR3 has 16 residues. Germline CDR1 and CDR2: MNHEY and SMNVEV (reference sequence). The DNA for the CDR3 is TGTGCCAGCAGCCTCGGACAGGGCCATACTAACTATGGCTACACCTTC. It specifies CASSLGQGHTNYGYTF.

This clonotype has ten or more counts. V is TRBV4-1 and J is TRBJ2-1, with D hard to call. Germline V CDR1 and CDR2: MGHRA, YSYEKL. The CDR3 is 13 amino acids. The ends were cut back, 2 bases at V and 9 bases at J, with 11 bases in the middle. The CDR3 region is CASSQSGAPEQFF. In DNA form, the CDR3 reads TGCGCCAGCAGCCAATCCGGCGCTCCTGAGCAGTTCTTC.

Comments on this clonotype: This clone may be a read error of a much larger clone one base away. Because the CDR3 is missing its conserved closing phenylalanine or tryptophan, this is likely a read error. The CDR3 nucleotides are TGTGCCAGCAGCTTAGAGACGGTAGAGACCCAGTACCTC. Translated, it gives CASSLETVETQYL. The gene calls are TRBV11-3 and TRBJ2-5, with unresolved D. The CDR3 extends over 13 amino acids. V was pared by 0 bases and J by 4 bases, with 6 bases between. Germline loops: CDR1 SGHNT, CDR2 YENEEA.

As concerns this clonotype: A much larger clone differs by one base, so this may be a read error. The genes are TRBV5-5 and TRBJ2-1; 10 nucleotides line up with TRBD2. Per germline, CDR1 SGHKS and CDR2 YYEKEE (reference sequence). V trimming: 3 bases; J trimming: 8 bases; junction bases outside the gene matches: 8. The CDR3 length is 15 residues. CDR3 region: CASSSSGGAGDEQFF. The CDR3 DNA sequence: TGTGCCAGCAGCTCAAGCGGGGGGGCCGGTGATGAGCAGTTCTTC.

This clonotype was counted between two and nine times. The J gene is TRBJ1-1, the V gene TRBV10-3; D is unclear. The CDR3 covers 12 residues. V gave up 11 bases and J gave up 1 base, with 11 bases separating them. Germline lookup yields CDR1 ENHRY and CDR2 SYGVKD. The CDR3 bases are TGTGCCTCTTCTCGCGCGAACACTGAAGCTTTCTTT. Protein product: CASSRANTEAFF.

This clonotype was detected only a few times. The chain combines TRBV30 with TRBJ2-7, with D perhaps matching TRBD2 (5 bases). Trimming cost V 7 bases and J 6 bases, with 16 bases left between them. The length of the CDR3 is 12 residues. CDR1 and CDR2 (germline): GTSNPN, SVGIG (reference sequence). The CDR3 region has the DNA TGTGCCTTACGCCTAGCCTGGGGCGAGCAGTACTTC. This sequence encodes CALRLAWGEQYF.

This rearrangement joins TRBV28 to TRBJ2-1; D remains unclear. CDR1 is MDHEN and CDR2 is SYDVKM in the germline V gene. This CDR3 is built from 15 residues. V was trimmed by 6 bases and J by 1 base, leaving 13 bases between them. The CDR3 region has the DNA TGTGCCAGCAGACCCCGGTTCAGATCCTACAATGAGCAGTTCTTC. Its protein product is CASRPRFRSYNEQFF.

About this clonotype: A much bigger clone sits one base away, suggesting this may be a read error. V usage is TRBV27 and J usage is TRBJ2-5, with 8 bases matching TRBD1. CDR3 length equals 15 residues. Trimming took 2 bases from V and 11 from J; bases not matched to a gene: 13. Germline values: CDR1 MNHEY, CDR2 SMNVEV (reference sequence). Here the CDR3 DNA reads TGTGCCAGCAGTTTAGACAGGGGCATATACAATGAGCAGTACTTC. Translation gives CASSLDRGIYNEQYF.

There are many counts of this clonotype. The chain uses TRBV5-1 and TRBJ1-2; D not certain. Germline-derived CDR1 and CDR2 are SGHRS and YFSETQ. Trimming took off 4 bases at V and 4 bases at J, with 14 bases between the two ends. The CDR3 spans 14 residues. This CDR3 reads CASSALGQRYGYTF. CDR3 coding DNA: TGCGCCAGCAGCGCCCTTGGGCAGCGCTATGGCTACACCTTC. Supplemented by reference TRBV5-1 and TRBJ1-2, the full variable domain reads KAGVTQTPRYLIKTRGQQVTLSCSPISGHRSVSWYQQTPGQGLQFLFEYFSETQRNKGNFPGRFSGRQFSNSRSEMNVSTLELGDSALYLCASSALGQRYGYTFGSGTRLTVV.

To note about this clonotype: This could be a read error, since a much larger clone is one nucleotide away. The J gene is TRBJ1-2, the V gene TRBV19; D is perhaps TRBD1 (6 bases). V gave up 4 bases and J gave up 7 bases, with 19 bases separating them. CDR1 LNHDA and CDR2 SQIVND come from the germline V gene (reference sequence). The CDR3 loop spans 15 amino acids. The CDR3 loop reads CASSTQKTGNSGYTF. CDR3 sequence (DNA): TGTGCCAGTAGTACCCAGAAGACAGGCAATTCTGGCTACACCTTC.

As for this clonotype: This may be a read error, as it is one base from a much larger clone. In DNA, the CDR3 is TGTGCCACCAGCAGCAATGGAGGGGCTAGACCAGATACGCAGTATTTT. Its protein product is CATSSNGGARPDTQYF. The chain joins TRBV15 to TRBJ2-3; the D gene is possibly TRBD2 (6 bases). The germline V and J ends were trimmed by 3 bases and 4 bases, with 17 bases remaining between them. Germline V gene data show CDR1 as LNHNV and CDR2 as YYDKDF (reference sequence). The CDR3 contains 16 residues.

The table lists this clonotype with many counts. The chain has TRBV7-2 and TRBJ1-5; TRBD1 agrees at 8 bases. V dropped 1 base and J dropped 2; count of bases not matched to a gene: 1. This CDR3 comprises 15 residues. CDR1 SGHTA and CDR2 FQGNSA come from the germline V gene. CDR3 protein: CASSLVDRGNQPQHF. The CDR3 coding sequence is TGTGCCAGCAGCTTAGTGGACAGGGGCAATCAGCCCCAGCATTTT.

This clonotype was counted at least ten times. The rearrangement uses TRBV5-1 and TRBJ1-2, with TRBD1 identical over 12 bases. There are 16 residues in the CDR3. CDR1 is SGHRS, CDR2 YFSETQ, per germline. V was clipped by 4 bases and J by 3 bases; unmatched bases: 7. CDR3 DNA sequence: TGCGCCAGCAGCGGGACGGGACAGGGGGCTTACTATGGCTACACCTTC. Protein: CASSGTGQGAYYGYTF.

This clonotype was counted ten times or more. The chain links TRBV7-3 to TRBJ2-1; the match to TRBD2 covers 12 bases. V trimming: 5 bases; J trimming: 10 bases; junction bases outside the gene matches: 12. Germline CDR1 is SGHTA and CDR2 is FQGTGA. The CDR3 is made up of 16 amino acids. This CDR3 reads CASSPAPSGGAGEQFF. CDR3 nucleotides: TGTGCCAGCAGCCCCGCCCCTAGCGGGGGGGCCGGCGAGCAGTTCTTC.

To note about this clonotype: A much larger clone lies a single base off, so this may be a read error. This chain links TRBV18 with TRBJ2-3; 10 positions match TRBD2. Per germline, CDR1 KGHSH and CDR2 LQKENI. The CDR3 runs to 17 residues. CDR3 amino acids: CASSPPGGTSETGTQYF. The CDR3 nucleotides are TGTGCCAGCTCACCACCGGGCGGGACTAGCGAGACAGGTACGCAGTATTTT.

The chain has TRBV2 and TRBJ2-5, with a possible D match to TRBD1 (5 bases). The J call may not be correct, given that the DNA end is closer to TRBJ2-7. This CDR3 is 14 amino acids long. The V gene's germline CDR1 is SNHLY and CDR2 FYNNEI. This CDR3 reads CASSVPRVNGEQYF. Written as DNA, the CDR3 is TGTGCCAGCAGTGTCCCCAGGGTGAACGGCGAGCAGTACTTC.

Remarks on this clonotype: The final CDR3 position lacks the conserved phenylalanine or tryptophan, pointing to a likely read error. Because the CDR3's place on the DNA is in doubt, the DNA is left out and the CDR3 is given as listed by TCRdb. The chain is built from TRBV3-1 and TRBJ2-6; TRBD1 reflects the table's D call only, with no check against the DNA. The germline gives CDR1 LGHDT, CDR2 YNNKEL (reference sequence). The CDR3 has 9 residues if both end residues are counted. This chain's CDR3 is CASSQVAGQ.

This clonotype was counted between two and nine times. A much larger clone lies a single base off, so this may be a read error. This chain links TRBV7-2 with TRBJ2-3; weak D call: TRBD2 (5 bases). CDR1 and CDR2 from the germline V gene are SGHTA and FQGNSA. V was pared by 1 base and J by 4 bases, with 15 bases between. The CDR3 consists of 16 residues. The CDR3 spells CASSLDEGLMADTQYF. In DNA, the CDR3 is TGTGCCAGCAGCTTAGACGAGGGCCTGATGGCAGATACGCAGTATTTT.

Note on this clonotype: A read error may be the cause here, since a much bigger clone is one base away. The rearrangement links TRBV12-3 or TRBV12-4 to TRBJ2-5; no firm D call. The germline V and J ends were trimmed by 8 bases and 5 bases, with 15 bases remaining between them. The CDR3 runs to 13 residues. The CDR3 sequence is CASGSWSLETQYF. The CDR3 DNA is TGTGCCAGCGGCTCTTGGTCCCTGGAGACCCAGTACTTC.

Comments on this clonotype: One base away lies a much larger clone, so this may be a sequencing read error. In nucleotides, the CDR3 is TGTGCCAGCAGTCCCCCGGCCATTCTTGAGCAGGTCTTC. Protein: CASSPPAILEQVF. The genes are TRBV6-2 or TRBV6-3 and TRBJ2-1; D remains ambiguous. The germline V gene encodes CDR1 MNHEY and CDR2 SVGEGT. The CDR3 is 13 residues long.

This chain connects TRBV5-8 to TRBJ2-6; unclear D gene. V was shortened by 2 bases and J by 4 bases, with 7 bases between the two germline ends. CDR1 SGHTS and CDR2 YDEGEE come from the germline V gene. CDR3 length equals 14 residues. The CDR3 protein is CASSLPPGANVLTF. The CDR3 coding sequence is TGTGCCAGCAGCTTACCACCGGGGGCCAACGTCCTGACTTTC. Variable domain in full (rest from reference TRBV5-8 and TRBJ2-6): EAGVTQSPTHLIKTRGQQATLRCSPISGHTSVYWYQQALGLGLQFLLWYDEGEERNRGNFPPRFSGRQFPNYSSELNVNALELEDSALYLCASSLPPGANVLTFGAGSRLTVL.

This clonotype was counted many times. This CDR3 is CASSPASGGPRETQYF. CDR3 in DNA: TGTGCCAGCAGCCCCGCTAGCGGGGGGCCGAGGGAGACCCAGTACTTC. The chain is built from TRBV5-4 and TRBJ2-5; 11 bases fit TRBD2. Germline trimming cut 4 bases from V and 5 bases from J; bases unmatched to any gene: 10. Germline CDR1 is SGHNT and CDR2 is YYREEE (reference sequence). This CDR3 has 16 residues.

This clonotype appeared many times. CDR3 coding DNA: TGTGCCAGCAGCCAAGGACAGTTTTACAATGAGCAGTTCTTC. Translated: CASSQGQFYNEQFF. The J gene is TRBJ2-1, the V gene TRBV3-1, with TRBD1 as a possible D gene (5 bases). Trimming pared 1 base from V and 4 bases from J, leaving 8 bases between. The CDR3 has 14 residues. CDR1 and CDR2 from the germline V gene are LGHDT and YNNKEL (reference sequence).

The genes are TRBV18 and TRBJ2-4; perhaps TRBD1 as D (6 bases). Germline lookup yields CDR1 KGHSH and CDR2 LQKENI. The germline V and J ends were trimmed by 4 bases and 8 bases, with 18 bases remaining between them. This CDR3 is 15 amino acids long. The CDR3 DNA reads TGTGCCAGCTCACTACACAGGGTTTCCCTTGACATTCAGTACTTC. Protein sequence: CASSLHRVSLDIQYF.